This TCR beta chain derives from a study of CDR3 diversity in severe acne. TCRdb itself ran the PCR reads through MiXCR, one entry per CDR3 protein. This sample has roughly 79,000 distinct CDR3 sequences, with approximately 49% found just once. From germline, CDR1 is SGHVS and CDR2 FNYEAQ. This CDR3 comprises 15 residues. Trimming removed 5 bases at V and 2 bases at J, with 15 bases between. The sequence was obtained from a male donor with severe acne vulgaris. The V gene is TRBV7-6, the J gene TRBJ1-1; D is perhaps TRBD1 (6 bases). The sample was blood. The CDR3 reads CASSPRSQGNTEAFF. In DNA, the CDR3 is TGTGCCAGCAGCCCCCGCTCACAGGGTAACACTGAAGCTTTCTTT. Full variable domain (remainder filled in from reference TRBV7-6 and TRBJ1-1): GAGVSQSPRYKVTKRGQDVALRCDPISGHVSLYWYRQALGQGPEFLTYFNYEAQQDKSGLPNDRFSAERPEGSISTLTIQRTEQRDSAMYRCASSPRSQGNTEAFFGQGTRLTVV.